This TCR beta chain originates from a study of cytomegalovirus exposure and HLA in healthy donors. As to this clone: Its antigen is not identified.

Study outcomes and limitations: V- and J-gene trimming in TCR beta was tied to a missense DCLRE1C variant by an analysis performed later. The study assumed roughly uniform donor sequencing depth for presence/absence analyses. Only CMV serostatus was available as immune exposure information.

This CDR3 contains 14 residues. V shed 4 bases and J shed 0 bases, with 9 bases lying between them. Per germline, CDR1 SGHVS and CDR2 FNYEAQ. The PCR contained 60 Vbeta and 13 Jbeta primers. The method was immunoSEQ multiplex PCR; TCRdb's version includes in-frame clones alone and lacks a portion of them. This repertoire shows 65,000 to 95,000 clones, 78% found once; its top ten account for just under 2.5%. This TCR derives from a male donor in good health and CMV-seropositive. The source material was PBMCs. The chain joins TRBV7-6 to TRBJ1-2, with D unresolved. The CDR3 nucleotides read TGTGCCAGCAGCTCAGGCTCCGCTAACTATGGCTACACCTTC. This codes for CASSSGSANYGYTF.